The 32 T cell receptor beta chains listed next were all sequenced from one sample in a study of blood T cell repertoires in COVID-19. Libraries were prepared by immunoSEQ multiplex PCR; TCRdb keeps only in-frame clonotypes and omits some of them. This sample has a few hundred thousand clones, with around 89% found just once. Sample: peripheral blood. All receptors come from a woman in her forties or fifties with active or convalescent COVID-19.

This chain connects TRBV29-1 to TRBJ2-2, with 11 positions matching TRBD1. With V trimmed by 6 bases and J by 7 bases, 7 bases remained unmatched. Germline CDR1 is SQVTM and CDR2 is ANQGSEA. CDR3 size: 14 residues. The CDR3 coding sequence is TGCAGCGTGGGACAGGGGGGATATAGCGGGGAGCTGTTTTTT. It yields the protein CSVGQGGYSGELFF.

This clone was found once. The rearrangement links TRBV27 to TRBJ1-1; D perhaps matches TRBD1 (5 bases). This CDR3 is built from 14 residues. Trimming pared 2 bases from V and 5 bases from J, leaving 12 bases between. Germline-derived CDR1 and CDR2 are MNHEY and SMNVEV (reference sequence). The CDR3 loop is CASSLRGRVTEAFF. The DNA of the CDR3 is TGTGCCAGCAGTTTAAGGGGCAGGGTAACTGAAGCTTTCTTT.

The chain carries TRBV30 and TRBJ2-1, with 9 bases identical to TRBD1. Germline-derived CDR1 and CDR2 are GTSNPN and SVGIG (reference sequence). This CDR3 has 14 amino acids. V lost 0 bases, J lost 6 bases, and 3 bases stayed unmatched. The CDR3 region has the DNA TGTGCCTGGAGTGTCGGGACAGGGACCAATGAGCAGTTCTTC. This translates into CAWSVGTGTNEQFF.

Here the CDR3 reads CAWAGQYNSPLHF. Written as DNA, the CDR3 is TGTGCCTGGGCGGGACAGTATAATTCACCCCTCCACTTT. The genes are TRBV30 and TRBJ1-6; TRBD1 matches at 7 bases. This CDR3 has 13 amino acids. The germline V gene encodes CDR1 GTSNPN and CDR2 SVGIG (reference sequence). Trimming removed 5 bases from V and 4 bases from J; junction bases left unmatched: 2.

The CDR3 reads CASIPEDTDNSPLHF. The CDR3 DNA reads as TGTGCCAGCATTCCTGAGGACACTGATAATTCACCCCTCCACTTT. This rearrangement joins TRBV7-2 to TRBJ1-6, with a weak D call TRBD1 (5 bases). V was pared by 7 bases and J by 5 bases, with 15 bases between. The CDR3 sequence is 15 residues long. CDR1 is SGHTA and CDR2 is FQGNSA in the germline V gene.

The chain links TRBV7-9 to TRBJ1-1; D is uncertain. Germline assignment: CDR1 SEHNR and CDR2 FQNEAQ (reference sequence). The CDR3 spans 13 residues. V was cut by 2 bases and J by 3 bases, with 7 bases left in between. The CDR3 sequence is CASSLFPDTEAFF. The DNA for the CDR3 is TGTGCCAGCAGCTTATTCCCCGACACTGAAGCTTTCTTT. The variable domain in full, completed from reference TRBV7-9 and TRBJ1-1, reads DTGVSQNPRHKITKRGQNVTFRCDPISEHNRLYWYRQTLGQGPEFLTYFQNEAQLEKSRLLSDRFSAERPKGSFSTLEIQRTEQGDSAMYLCASSLFPDTEAFFGQGTRLTVV.

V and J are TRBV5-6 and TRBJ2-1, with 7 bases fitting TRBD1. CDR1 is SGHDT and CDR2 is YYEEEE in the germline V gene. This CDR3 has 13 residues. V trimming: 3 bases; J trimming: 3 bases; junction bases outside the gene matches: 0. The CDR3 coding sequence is TGTGCCAGCAGCTGGGACAGCTACAATGAGCAGTTCTTC. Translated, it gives CASSWDSYNEQFF.

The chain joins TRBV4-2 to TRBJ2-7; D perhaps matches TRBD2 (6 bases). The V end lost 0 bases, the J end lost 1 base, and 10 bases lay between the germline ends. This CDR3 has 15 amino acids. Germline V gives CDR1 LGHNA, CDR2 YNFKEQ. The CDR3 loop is CASSQDSGSSYEQYF. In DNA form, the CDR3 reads TGTGCCAGCAGCCAAGACTCCGGGAGTTCCTACGAGCAGTACTTC.

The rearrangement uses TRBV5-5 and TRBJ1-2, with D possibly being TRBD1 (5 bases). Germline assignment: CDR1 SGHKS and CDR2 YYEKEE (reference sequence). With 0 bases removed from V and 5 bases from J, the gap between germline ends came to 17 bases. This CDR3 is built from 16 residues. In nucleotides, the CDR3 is TGTGCCAGCAGCTTGGACGGCAGGGAAGGGGTATATGGCTACACCTTC. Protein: CASSLDGREGVYGYTF.

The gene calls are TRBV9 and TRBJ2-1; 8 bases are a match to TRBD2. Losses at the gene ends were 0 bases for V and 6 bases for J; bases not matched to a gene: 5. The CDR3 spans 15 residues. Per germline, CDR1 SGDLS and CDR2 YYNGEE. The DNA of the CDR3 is TGTGCCAGCAGCGTAGACGGGACTAGTGGCAATGAGCAGTTCTTC. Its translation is CASSVDGTSGNEQFF.

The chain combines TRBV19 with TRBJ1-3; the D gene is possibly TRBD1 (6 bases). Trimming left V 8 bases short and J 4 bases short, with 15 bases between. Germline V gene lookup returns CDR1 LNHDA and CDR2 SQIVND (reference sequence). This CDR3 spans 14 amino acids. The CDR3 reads CASSRGGNGNTIYF. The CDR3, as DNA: TGTGCCAGTTCCCGGGGGGGCAACGGAAACACCATATATTTT.

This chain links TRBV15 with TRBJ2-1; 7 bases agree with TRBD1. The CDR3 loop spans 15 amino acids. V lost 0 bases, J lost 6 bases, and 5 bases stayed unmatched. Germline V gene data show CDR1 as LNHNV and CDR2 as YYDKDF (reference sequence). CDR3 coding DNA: TGTGCCACCAGCAGAGATGGGGGACAGTTCAATGAGCAGTTCTTC. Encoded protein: CATSRDGGQFNEQFF.

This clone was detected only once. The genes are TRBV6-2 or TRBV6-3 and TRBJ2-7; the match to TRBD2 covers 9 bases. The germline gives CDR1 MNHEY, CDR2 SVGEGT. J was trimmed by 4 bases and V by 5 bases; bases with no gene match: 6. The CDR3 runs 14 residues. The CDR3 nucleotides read TGTGCCAGCAGTCGACAGAGCGGGGGGTACGAGCAGTACTTC. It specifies CASSRQSGGYEQYF.

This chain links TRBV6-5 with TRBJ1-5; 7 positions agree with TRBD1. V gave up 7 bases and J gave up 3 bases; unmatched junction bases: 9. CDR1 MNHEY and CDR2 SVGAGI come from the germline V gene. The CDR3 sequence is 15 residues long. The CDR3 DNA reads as TGTGCCAGCACCTTCTCAGGGGGTGTCAATCAGCCCCAGCATTTT. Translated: CASTFSGGVNQPQHF.

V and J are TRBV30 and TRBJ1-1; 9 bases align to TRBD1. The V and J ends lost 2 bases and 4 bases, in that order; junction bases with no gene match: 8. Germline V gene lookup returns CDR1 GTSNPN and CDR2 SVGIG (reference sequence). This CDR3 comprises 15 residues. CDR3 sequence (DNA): TGTGCCTGGAGTATCCTGACAGGGGGGGTCACTGAAGCTTTCTTT. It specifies CAWSILTGGVTEAFF.

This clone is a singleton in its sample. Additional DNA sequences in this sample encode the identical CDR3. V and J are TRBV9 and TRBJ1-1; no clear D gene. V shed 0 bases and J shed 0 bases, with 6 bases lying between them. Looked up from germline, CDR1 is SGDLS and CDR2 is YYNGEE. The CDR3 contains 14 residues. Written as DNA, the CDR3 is TGTGCCAGCAGCGTAGGGCAGATGAACACTGAAGCTTTCTTT. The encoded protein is CASSVGQMNTEAFF.

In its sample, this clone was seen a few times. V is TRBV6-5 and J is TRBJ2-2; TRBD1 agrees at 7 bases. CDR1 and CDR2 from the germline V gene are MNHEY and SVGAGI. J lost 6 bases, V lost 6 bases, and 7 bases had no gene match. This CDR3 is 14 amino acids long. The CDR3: CASSLQGFAGELFF. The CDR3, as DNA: TGTGCCAGCAGCCTACAGGGGTTTGCCGGGGAGCTGTTTTTT.

CDR3 nucleotides: TGTGCCAGCAGCGTAGCTTCCGGGAGGGCAGGGGATACGCAGTATTTT. This encodes CASSVASGRAGDTQYF. The gene calls are TRBV9 and TRBJ2-3, with 8 bases lining up with TRBD2. CDR1 is SGDLS, CDR2 YYNGEE, per germline. The CDR3 spans 16 residues. The V gene end was trimmed by 0 bases and the J gene end by 6 bases; junction bases not matched to a gene: 9.

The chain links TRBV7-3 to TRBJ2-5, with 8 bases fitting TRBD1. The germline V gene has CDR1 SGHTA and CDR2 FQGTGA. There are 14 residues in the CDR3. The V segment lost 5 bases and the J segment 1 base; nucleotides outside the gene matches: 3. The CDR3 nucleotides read TGTGCCAGCAGCATGACAGGGGCCCAAGAGACCCAGTACTTC. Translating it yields CASSMTGAQETQYF.

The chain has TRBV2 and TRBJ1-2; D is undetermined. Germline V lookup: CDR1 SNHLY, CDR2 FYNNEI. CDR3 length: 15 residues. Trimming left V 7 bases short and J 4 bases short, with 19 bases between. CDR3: CASTPTSPGGYGYTF. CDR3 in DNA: TGTGCCAGCACACCCACAAGCCCCGGAGGCTATGGCTACACCTTC.

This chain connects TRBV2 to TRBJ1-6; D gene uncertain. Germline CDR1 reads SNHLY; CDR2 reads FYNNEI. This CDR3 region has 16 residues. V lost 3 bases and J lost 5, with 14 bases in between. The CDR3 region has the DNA TGTGCCAGCAGTGAGGCGGGAGCCAGGAATAATTCACCCCTCCACTTT. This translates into CASSEAGARNNSPLHF.

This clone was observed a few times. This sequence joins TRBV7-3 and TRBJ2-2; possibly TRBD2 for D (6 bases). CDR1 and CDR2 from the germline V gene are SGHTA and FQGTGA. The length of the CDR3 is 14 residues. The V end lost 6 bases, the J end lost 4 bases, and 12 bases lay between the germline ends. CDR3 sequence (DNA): TGTGCCAGCAGGATCGGGGGATCCACCGGGGAGCTGTTTTTT. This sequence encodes CASRIGGSTGELFF.

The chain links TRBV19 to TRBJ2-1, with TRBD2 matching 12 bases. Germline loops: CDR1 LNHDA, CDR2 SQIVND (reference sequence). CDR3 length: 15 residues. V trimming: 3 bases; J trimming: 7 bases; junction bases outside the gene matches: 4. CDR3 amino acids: CASSIGLAGGNEQFF. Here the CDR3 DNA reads TGTGCCAGTAGTATCGGGCTAGCGGGGGGGAATGAGCAGTTCTTC.

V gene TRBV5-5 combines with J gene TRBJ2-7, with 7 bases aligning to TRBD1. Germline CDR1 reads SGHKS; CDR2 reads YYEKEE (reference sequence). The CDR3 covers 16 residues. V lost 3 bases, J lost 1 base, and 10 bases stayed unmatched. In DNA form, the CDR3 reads TGTGCCAGCAGCTGGGGGACAGCCTATCCTTCCTACGAGCAGTACTTC. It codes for CASSWGTAYPSYEQYF. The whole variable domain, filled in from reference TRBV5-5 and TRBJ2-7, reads DAGVTQSPTHLIKTRGQQVTLRCSPISGHKSVSWYQQVLGQGPQFIFQYYEKEERGRGNFPDRFSARQFPNYSSELNVNALLLGDSALYLCASSWGTAYPSYEQYFGPGTRLTVT.

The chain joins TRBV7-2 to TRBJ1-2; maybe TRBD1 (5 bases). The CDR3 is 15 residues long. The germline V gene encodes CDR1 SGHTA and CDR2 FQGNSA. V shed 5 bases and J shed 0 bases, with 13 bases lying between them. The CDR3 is CASSQARGTNYGYTF. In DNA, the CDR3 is TGTGCCAGCAGCCAGGCCCGGGGGACTAACTATGGCTACACCTTC. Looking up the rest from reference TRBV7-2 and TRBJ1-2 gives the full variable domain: GAGVSQSPSNKVTEKGKDVELRCDPISGHTALYWYRQSLGQGLEFLIYFQGNSAPDKSGLPSDRFSAERTGGSVSTLTIQRTQQEDSAVYLCASSQARGTNYGYTFGSGTRLTVV.

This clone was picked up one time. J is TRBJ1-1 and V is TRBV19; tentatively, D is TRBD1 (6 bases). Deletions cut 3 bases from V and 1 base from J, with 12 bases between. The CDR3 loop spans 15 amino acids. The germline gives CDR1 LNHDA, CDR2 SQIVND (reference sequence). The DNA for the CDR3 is TGTGCCAGTAGTATGGGTCAGGACAGGAACACTGAAGCTTTCTTT. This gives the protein CASSMGQDRNTEAFF.

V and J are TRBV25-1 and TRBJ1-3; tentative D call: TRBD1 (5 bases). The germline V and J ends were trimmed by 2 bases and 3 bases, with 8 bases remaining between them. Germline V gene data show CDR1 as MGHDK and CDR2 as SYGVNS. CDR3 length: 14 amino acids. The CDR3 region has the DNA TGTGCCAGCAGTGAAAGGGGAGGTGGAAACACCATATATTTT. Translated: CASSERGGGNTIYF. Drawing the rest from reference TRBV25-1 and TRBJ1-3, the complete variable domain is EADIYQTPRYLVIGTGKKITLECSQTMGHDKMYWYQQDPGMELHLIHYSYGVNSTEKGDLSSESTVSRIRTEHFPLTLESARPSHTSQYLCASSERGGGNTIYFGEGSWLTVV.

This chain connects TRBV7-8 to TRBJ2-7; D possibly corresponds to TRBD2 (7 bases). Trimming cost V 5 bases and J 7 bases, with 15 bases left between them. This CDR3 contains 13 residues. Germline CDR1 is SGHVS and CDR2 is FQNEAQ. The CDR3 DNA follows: TGTGCCAGCAGCCGCCGGGGGAGGGGGGAGCAGTACTTC. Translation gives CASSRRGRGEQYF.

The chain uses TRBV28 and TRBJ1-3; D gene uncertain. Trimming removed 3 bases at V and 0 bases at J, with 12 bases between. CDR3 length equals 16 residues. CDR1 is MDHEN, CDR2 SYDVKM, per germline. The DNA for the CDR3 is TGTGCCAGCAGTTTGGGCGTTATTAGCTCTGGAAACACCATATATTTT. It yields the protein CASSLGVISSGNTIYF. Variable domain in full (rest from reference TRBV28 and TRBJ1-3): DVKVTQSSRYLVKRTGEKVFLECVQDMDHENMFWYRQDPGLGLRLIYFSYDVKMKEKGDIPEGYSVSREKKERFSLILESASTNQTSMYLCASSLGVISSGNTIYFGEGSWLTVV.

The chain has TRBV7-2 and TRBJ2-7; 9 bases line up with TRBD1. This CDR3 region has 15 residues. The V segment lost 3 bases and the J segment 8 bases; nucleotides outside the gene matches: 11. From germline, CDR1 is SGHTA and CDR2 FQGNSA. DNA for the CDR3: TGTGCCAGCAGCTTCCCCGGGACAGGGACAGCCCAGCAGTACTTC. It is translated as CASSFPGTGTAQQYF.

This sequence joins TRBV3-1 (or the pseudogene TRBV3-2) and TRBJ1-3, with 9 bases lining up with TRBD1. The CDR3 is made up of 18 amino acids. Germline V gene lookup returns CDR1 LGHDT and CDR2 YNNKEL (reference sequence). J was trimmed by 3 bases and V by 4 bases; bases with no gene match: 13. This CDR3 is CASSPVPGQGTDGNTIYF. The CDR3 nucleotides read TGTGCCAGCAGCCCCGTCCCGGGACAGGGAACAGATGGAAACACCATATATTTT.

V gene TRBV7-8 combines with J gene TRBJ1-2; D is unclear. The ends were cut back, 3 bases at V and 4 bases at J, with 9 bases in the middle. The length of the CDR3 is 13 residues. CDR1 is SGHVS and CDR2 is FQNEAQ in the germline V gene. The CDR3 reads CASSFAAGYGYTF. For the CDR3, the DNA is TGTGCCAGCAGCTTTGCCGCGGGCTATGGCTACACCTTC. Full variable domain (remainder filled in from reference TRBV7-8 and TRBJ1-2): GAGVSQSPRYKVAKRGQDVALRCDPISGHVSLFWYQQALGQGPEFLTYFQNEAQLDKSGLPSDRFFAERPEGSVSTLKIQRTQQEDSAVYLCASSFAAGYGYTFGSGTRLTVV.